The entry that follows covers one TCR beta chain sequence. Its antigen is still unknown. At one boundary the junction diverges from the germline segment, which might be a read error. The study sequenced TCR beta in blood CD8+ and CD4+ T cells. These data originate in a study of CD8 T cells in Susac syndrome. Study background: Sequenced Susac syndrome patients included about six with clinically active disease and roughly eight in remission.

RNA totalling roughly 0.45 to 1 ug underwent reverse transcription with random hexamers. An immunoSEQ multiplex PCR generated amplified TCR beta CDR3 products spanning 54 Vbeta and 13 Jbeta. TCRdb analysed the immunoSEQ multiplex PCR reads with MiXCR anew, one entry per CDR3 protein. The data contain 150,000 or so distinct CDR3 sequences, 85% to 95% of them seen just once; the ten biggest clones take up roughly 0.15%. Findings and limits, study-wide: Clonal expansion was not seen in any Susac syndrome CD4+ T cell repertoire.

CDR3 size: 14 residues. Germline assignment: CDR1 SGHTA and CDR2 FQGNSA. The chain joins TRBV7-2 to TRBJ1-6; unclear D gene. The sample taken for sequencing was CD4+ T cells from PBMCs. This clonotype was sampled from a human donor with Susac syndrome. In DNA form, the CDR3 reads TGTGCCAGCAGCCTTAACATCGACGGGAGGGCCATCAGATTT. It yields the protein CASSLNIDGRAIRF.